Following are 21 T cell receptor beta chains from one sample sequenced in a study of follicular helper T cells after annual influenza vaccination (dated by TCRdb to between 2016 and 2019). What this sample's time point label stands for: 2014-2015 season, 7 days after vaccination. Library generation was performed with the immunoSEQ multiplex PCR assay. TCRdb obtained this table from immuneACCESS and retained in-frame rearrangements with V and J assigned. These tables miss some clones; where compared with another copy, unresolved V genes account for less than half of the shortfall, and the remainder is unexplained. The sample includes some 9,800 clones, with about 80% observed a single time. The ten biggest clones cover around 0.36% of the sample. Sequencing was performed on CXCR5- memory CD4+ T cells sorted from blood, taken 7 days after influenza vaccination. The cell subset or site tag for this specimen amounts to: CXCR5- memory CD4 T cells. The receptor source for this set is an adult who received the influenza vaccine.

The V call is TRBV2, the J call TRBJ2-7; D unresolved. The germline CDR1 and CDR2 sequences are SNHLY and FYNNEI. Trimming removed 7 bases from V and 4 bases from J, with 8 bases in between. The CDR3 contains 11 residues. The CDR3 region is CASTPLYEQYF. In DNA, the CDR3 is TGTGCCAGCACCCCCCTTTACGAGCAGTACTTC.

The V call is TRBV10-3, the J call TRBJ2-2; 10 nucleotides line up with TRBD1. The CDR3 length is 13 residues. In germline, CDR1 is ENHRY, CDR2 SYGVKD. After removal of 10 bases from V and 5 bases from J, the junction contained 4 bases not matched to a gene. The CDR3 bases are TGTGCCACCAGGACAGGGGGGACCGGGGAGCTGTTTTTT. As protein: CATRTGGTGELFF.

This rearrangement joins TRBV6-1 to TRBJ1-4, with D uncertain. The CDR3 length is 15 residues. Trimming cost V 6 bases and J 2 bases, with 13 bases left between them. Germline CDR1 and CDR2: MNHNS and SASEGT. CDR3 nucleotide sequence: TGTGCCAGCAGGGTGGGTCCCCTGACTAATGAAAAACTGTTTTTT. Protein sequence: CASRVGPLTNEKLFF.

The V gene is TRBV18, the J gene TRBJ1-2, with D uncertain. Trimming cost V 2 bases and J 5 bases, with 12 bases left between them. Germline CDR1 reads KGHSH; CDR2 reads LQKENI. This CDR3 has 14 residues. The CDR3 DNA follows: TGTGCCAGCTCACCAGCATCGGACGGATATGGCTACACCTTC. It translates to CASSPASDGYGYTF.

This clone has just a few counts. The V call is TRBV7-8, the J call TRBJ2-7; 10 bases are a match to TRBD2. Germline values: CDR1 SGHVS, CDR2 FQNEAQ. The CDR3 has 14 amino acids. Trimming at V came to 5 bases and at J to 4 bases, leaving 5 bases not matched to a gene. CDR3 residues: CASSLGSGGYEQYF. The DNA of the CDR3 is TGTGCCAGCAGCCTCGGTAGCGGGGGGTACGAGCAGTACTTC.

This clone occurred a few times. The rearrangement links TRBV6-5 to TRBJ1-2, with TRBD1 matching 7 bases. Germline values: CDR1 MNHEY, CDR2 SVGAGI. The V segment lost 2 bases and the J segment 5 bases; nucleotides outside the gene matches: 5. The CDR3 sequence is 14 residues long. The DNA for the CDR3 is TGTGCCAGCAGTTACCGACAGGGCCAGTATGGCTACACCTTC. Encoded protein: CASSYRQGQYGYTF.

This clone was detected once. The chain uses TRBV11-2 and TRBJ2-7; 9 bases map to TRBD1. V was clipped by 5 bases and J by 2 bases; unmatched bases: 19. Germline V CDR1 and CDR2: SGHAT, FQNNGV. This CDR3 spans 19 amino acids. CDR3 DNA sequence: TGTGCCAGCAGCCCCCTGGGTGGAAAGGGACAGGGCCTAACCTACGAGCAGTACTTC. This encodes CASSPLGGKGQGLTYEQYF.

V gene TRBV7-3 combines with J gene TRBJ2-1, with 7 bases matching TRBD1. Germline V CDR1 and CDR2: SGHTA, FQGTGA. The ends lost 5 bases at V and 6 bases at J; junction bases unmatched: 13. This CDR3 is 16 amino acids long. Here the CDR3 reads CASSLRDREGFNEQFF. CDR3 nucleotide sequence: TGTGCCAGCAGCCTAAGAGACAGGGAAGGTTTCAATGAGCAGTTCTTC.

This clone came up once. This chain joins TRBV5-4 and TRBJ2-7; D is undetermined. V lost 5 bases, J lost 5 bases, and 14 bases lay in between. CDR1 is SGHNT and CDR2 is YYREEE in the germline V gene (reference sequence). The CDR3 totals 13 residues. CDR3 nucleotides: TGTGCCAGCAGTTTACCCAATTCCGACGAGCAGTACTTC. It codes for CASSLPNSDEQYF.

The genes are TRBV15 and TRBJ2-7, with D possibly being TRBD1 (5 bases). CDR1 and CDR2 (germline): LNHNV, YYDKDF (reference sequence). The CDR3 has 13 amino acids. V gave up 0 bases and J gave up 6 bases, with 9 bases separating them. CDR3 coding DNA: TGTGCCACCAGCAGAGACCACAGGACCGAGCAGTACTTC. Its protein product is CATSRDHRTEQYF.

This chain links TRBV10-3 with TRBJ1-1; weak D call: TRBD1 (6 bases). This CDR3 is 12 amino acids long. The V gene's germline CDR1 is ENHRY and CDR2 SYGVKD. The V gene lost 6 bases and the J gene lost 1 base, with 6 bases spanning the gap. CDR3 protein: CAIRDRNTEAFF. In DNA, the CDR3 is TGTGCCATCAGGGACAGGAACACTGAAGCTTTCTTT.

The chain links TRBV6-5 to TRBJ1-5; weak D call: TRBD1 (6 bases). Trimming pared 9 bases from V and 0 bases from J, leaving 15 bases between. The V gene's germline CDR1 is MNHEY and CDR2 SVGAGI. CDR3 length equals 15 residues. This CDR3 reads CASMIRGNSNQPQHF. Here the CDR3 DNA reads TGTGCCAGTATGATCAGGGGTAATAGCAATCAGCCCCAGCATTTT.

This clone was counted once. The chain combines TRBV6-1 with TRBJ1-1; D unresolved. The germline CDR1 and CDR2 sequences are MNHNS and SASEGT. The CDR3 is 15 residues long. Trimming cost V 6 bases and J 1 base, with 15 bases left between them. For the CDR3, the DNA is TGTGCCAGCAGGATGGACGGTTTTCAGAACACTGAAGCTTTCTTT. This encodes CASRMDGFQNTEAFF.

The chain combines TRBV7-2 with TRBJ2-7; 14 nucleotides line up with TRBD2. Trimming took 5 bases from V and 6 from J; bases not matched to a gene: 6. The germline CDR1 and CDR2 sequences are SGHTA and FQGNSA. The CDR3 runs to 15 residues. The CDR3 region has the DNA TGTGCCAGCAGCAAGACTAGCGGGGGGGGCACCGAGCAGTACTTC. This codes for CASSKTSGGGTEQYF. The full variable domain, its missing parts supplied by reference TRBV7-2 and TRBJ2-7, is GAGVSQSPSNKVTEKGKDVELRCDPISGHTALYWYRQSLGQGLEFLIYFQGNSAPDKSGLPSDRFSAERTGGSVSTLTIQRTQQEDSAVYLCASSKTSGGGTEQYFGPGTRLTVT.

J is TRBJ1-5 and V is TRBV18; a possible D gene is TRBD1 (6 bases). The germline gives CDR1 KGHSH, CDR2 LQKENI. The CDR3 covers 14 residues. The V end was cut by 3 bases, the J end by 4 bases, with 10 bases between. Here the CDR3 reads CASSPGHNNQPQHF. The CDR3 DNA reads TGTGCCAGCTCACCGGGACACAATAATCAGCCCCAGCATTTT.

The table lists this clone with a count of one. The chain combines TRBV9 with TRBJ1-2; no definite D call. The CDR3 is 13 amino acids. The V and J ends lost 4 bases and 8 bases respectively, with 15 bases between them. Per the germline V gene, CDR1 is SGDLS and CDR2 is YYNGEE. The CDR3 loop reads CASSFYTVGGYTF. Here the CDR3 DNA reads TGTGCCAGCAGCTTTTACACAGTCGGCGGCTACACCTTC.

This chain links TRBV27 with TRBJ2-7, with 7 positions matching TRBD2. The junction had 8 bases not matched to a gene; V was cut back by 3 bases and J by 6 bases. There are 14 residues in the CDR3. Germline V CDR1 and CDR2: MNHEY, SMNVEV (reference sequence). The CDR3 region is CASSLAGVSGEQYF. The CDR3 DNA reads as TGTGCCAGCAGTTTGGCGGGGGTGAGTGGCGAGCAGTACTTC.

The V gene is TRBV9, the J gene TRBJ1-5; TRBD1 matches 7 bases. The germline gives CDR1 SGDLS, CDR2 YYNGEE. The V and J ends lost 4 bases and 10 bases, in that order; junction bases with no gene match: 11. This CDR3 has 14 amino acids. CDR3 sequence (DNA): TGTGCCAGCAGCCCCCATGGACAGGCCCAACCCCAGCATTTT. Its protein is CASSPHGQAQPQHF.

This chain uses TRBV4-2 with TRBJ2-6; tentatively, D is TRBD1 (5 bases). The CDR3 totals 16 residues. The V end lost 2 bases, the J end lost 4 bases, and 12 bases lay between the germline ends. The V gene's germline CDR1 is LGHNA and CDR2 YNFKEQ. The CDR3 DNA reads as TGTGCCAGCAGCCAACCGAGAGCAGGGGGGGCCAACGTCCTGACTTTC. Protein sequence: CASSQPRAGGANVLTF.

This clone was observed a handful of times. The chain is built from TRBV4-2 and TRBJ2-7; tentative D call: TRBD2 (5 bases). V was pared by 3 bases and J by 6 bases, with 9 bases between. Germline-derived CDR1 and CDR2 are LGHNA and YNFKEQ. The CDR3 spans 12 residues. The chain's CDR3 is CASSHPAGEQYF. The CDR3 DNA is TGTGCCAGCAGCCACCCCGCGGGCGAGCAGTACTTC.

The chain couples TRBV19 to TRBJ2-1, with unresolved D. CDR1 LNHDA and CDR2 SQIVND come from the germline V gene (reference sequence). Trimming cost V 4 bases and J 5 bases, with 9 bases left between them. CDR3 size: 13 residues. The CDR3 sequence: CASSRVLDNEQFF. The CDR3 DNA is TGTGCCAGTAGTAGGGTGCTGGACAATGAGCAGTTCTTC.